This TCR beta chain was identified during a study of cytomegalovirus exposure and HLA in healthy donors (dated by TCRdb to about 2017). In the study overall: In an earlier analysis of some 550 of the donors, less than 350 Gb of sequence data and 100 million or so unique TCR beta sequences from about 179 million T cells were reported. An early release that covered some 630 HLA-typed donors contained approximately 300 gigabases of sequencing data and tens of millions of unique TCR sequences. Of the 350 to 400 genotyped donors, about 84% fell in the genetic ancestry cluster associated with self-reported Caucasian donors. The study aimed to test whether signatures of past pathogen exposure could be identified by cataloging public T cell receptors. The study used immunosequencing to profile the T cell repertoires of approximately 650 subjects and linked those repertoires to cytomegalovirus serostatus. Besides the first cohort of under 700 subjects, a separate validation cohort made up of 120 different subjects was used. To predict cytomegalovirus infection status, the study combined high-throughput TCR immunosequencing, statistical association of individual TCRs with disease status, and machine learning. A later analysis re-examined previously published TCR beta repertoires from about 700 donors and added high-resolution HLA genotyping to investigate patterns of TCR occurrence. In the later analysis, no new phenotypic data were used to find candidate immune exposures; instead, reliance was placed on TCR beta sequences and their occurrence across donors. An earlier analysis of several hundred of the donors applied high-throughput TCR beta sequencing to assess whether each TCR beta V gene segment acted as functional or pseudogenic. Donor age, sex, ethnicity and CMV serostatus were collected together with the repertoire data. Genome-wide SNP genotypes for about 65% of the 666 donors were used in a later genetic analysis, which treated that subset as a discovery cohort. All discovery cohort repertoires had been generated using a single sequencing platform. HLA typing covered class I and class II loci at four-digit resolution. The number of typed donors differed by locus: about 620-640 for A, B, C, DRB1 and DQB1; 522 for DQA1; about 600 for DPA1; and around 470 for DPB1. Four to six DR-DQ haplotypes were handled as single units for association and clustering, since linkage in the cohort was strong. Among about 370 genotyped donors of the cohort, an average of around 240,000 unique TCR beta nucleotide sequences was sequenced per donor, of which 15% to 20% were non-productive. Study-wide conclusions, independent of this receptor: According to a later analysis, most CMV-associated TCR beta chains appeared to be HLA-restricted, and the HLA associations seemed to be driven largely by CMV exposure. Across donors, most TCR sequences were observed very rarely, whereas some public TCRs were present in many individuals. A later analysis found that HLA-associated TCR beta chains were more clonally expanded and had lower generation probabilities than equally common non-associated chains. In an earlier analysis of approximately 600 of the donors, most TCR beta V segments were observed in productive rearrangements about 87% or about 30% of the time, broadly matching IMGT annotations. According to a later genetic analysis, donors in an Asian-associated ancestry cluster had fewer N-insertions in productive TCRs than the approximately 700-donor mean. In a later analysis, 16,951 TCR beta sequences were associated with specific HLA alleles at a false discovery rate of 0.05. A further reported finding was that TCR beta sequences accurately predicted the HLA-A and HLA-B alleles for most subjects in the first cohort. In this cohort, only TCR beta chains were sequenced, and detectable features were limited by the absence of alpha or paired-chain data. HLA typing was unavailable for some donors at each locus, so association tests used only the typed subset. Presence/absence analyses assumed roughly uniform sequencing depth across donors, an assumption that may not hold. The earlier analysis of 587 of the donors excluded some 16 rarely observed V segments, including chromosome 9 orphons, because counts were too low. The authors suggested that the approach could potentially be generalized to other disease states and immunological phenotypes. In vitro tests confirmed that a few of the cytomegalovirus-associated TCR beta chains recognize cytomegalovirus antigens. Immune exposure information for the cohort was limited to CMV serostatus. A cluster of highly shared sequence variants was judged likely to represent a technical artifact of the sequencing pipeline. Assigning TCR associations to individual alleles was difficult when HLA alleles, especially DR and DQ, strongly co-occurred. A total of some 180 TCR beta chains were listed by the study as associated with cytomegalovirus. According to a later analysis, TCR association rates differed among HLA loci, with DRB1 alleles showing the most associated TCRs and HLA-C alleles showing the fewest. Correlated functional status among segregating V segments might reflect linkage disequilibrium, but an unknown experimental factor could not be ruled out. According to a later analysis, parvovirus B19, influenza, CMV and Epstein-Barr virus appeared linked to several top co-occurrence clusters. An association between a missense DCLRE1C variant and V-gene and J-gene trimming of TCR beta chains was found in a later genetic analysis and replicated in an independent cohort. In both the original and validation cohorts, the classifier was reported to diagnose cytomegalovirus status with high specificity and sensitivity.

This clone was found a few times. Its antigen remains unidentified. Base qualities are not at hand, and no much larger clone is one base apart. The method was the immunoSEQ multiplex PCR assay. For the multiplex PCR, a mixture combining 60 forward primers for TCR Vbeta segments and 13 reverse primers for TCR Jbeta segments was used. The CDR3 region of rearranged TCR beta genes was amplified from genomic DNA by a multiplex PCR assay. Amplified TCR beta libraries were sequenced as 87-base-pair reads on the Illumina HiSeq System. The study's processing was this. A later analysis tallied around 80 million unique TCR beta chains across the 660 or so repertoires, and approximately 9.9 million of those chains were shared by two or more donors. Raw reads were error-corrected and collapsed into unique sequences by a nearest-neighbor algorithm in which closely related sequences were merged to remove PCR and sequencing errors. V, D and J gene segments were assigned by aligning CDR3 sequences to IMGT reference sequences. For a sequence to be retained, a match of at least six nucleotides to both a V gene segment and a J gene segment was required. A rearrangement counted as productive if the CDR3 had no stop codons and remained in frame with V and J, and every other rearrangement counted as non-productive. CDR3 was defined by IMGT convention, running from the second conserved V-encoded cysteine to the conserved J-encoded phenylalanine. In an earlier analysis of around 540 of the donors, sequences lacking an unambiguous match to a single V gene segment were excluded. In an earlier analysis of approximately 590 of the donors, V segments were called functional above 56.7% productive rearrangements and were called segregating when the between-donor standard deviation exceeded 5%. A statistical classification framework was developed to diagnose cytomegalovirus status using the catalog of TCR beta chain sequences. In a later analysis, V and J genes were assigned by comparing TCR nucleotide sequences against IMGT/GENE-DB human TR gene sequences. In a later analysis, CDR3 sequences and most-parsimonious VDJ recombination scenarios were assigned using the TCRdist pipeline. A later analysis defined each TCR beta chain by its CDR3 amino acid sequence plus V-gene family, and excluded reads lacking a unique V-gene family. A later analysis removed 592 highly shared, low-generation-probability nucleotide sequences to deal with suspected cross-contamination and a sequencing artifact. For each public chain, a later analysis derived a clonal expansion index from normalized ranks of inferred template counts within each repertoire. Generation probabilities in a later analysis came from a VDJ recombination model fitted to out-of-frame rearrangements, and those results were checked against IGoR. A later analysis scored TCR-TCR, TCR-HLA and TCR-CMV co-occurrence with hypergeometric tests, applying a repertoire-size bias correction to TCR pairs. False discovery rates were estimated in a later analysis by permuting HLA or CMV assignments 20 times. In a later analysis, co-occurring TCRs were grouped using DBSCAN, with TCRdist sequence similarity added in when clustering inside HLA-allele-positive subsets. Co-occurrence clustering excluded repertoires with fewer than 30,000 or more than 120,000 public chains, plus five with anomalous nucleotide sharing. TCRdb retrieved this table from immuneACCESS and kept in-frame rearrangements only. Not all clones are present; in checked studies, unresolved V genes account for under half, and no reason is known for the remainder. V and J calls plus clone size are reproduced from that table; the DNA served to infer D and trimming. The sample includes roughly 160,000 clones, with more than 65% observed a single time. The biggest ten clones account for 1.3% of the sample.

The cohort consisted of 600 or so healthy bone marrow donors. At the time of sampling, all cohort members were nominally healthy, though unrecorded immune exposures were likely present. The donor was CMV seronegative and was included in the group of 352 seronegative cohort members. Every donor gave a peripheral blood sample, and the peripheral blood mononuclear cells from that sample were used for TCR beta sequencing. Genomic DNA extraction from the blood cell samples was performed with the Qiagen DNeasy Blood Extraction Kit. Sequences were obtained from PBMCs. This sequence originates from a young man in good health and CMV-seronegative.

Read as DNA, the sequence is TGTGCCAGCAGCCGCGCCGACAGGGACGGCTACACCTTC. The resulting protein is CASSRADRDGYTF. The rearrangement joined TRBV28 to TRBJ1-2, and 7 bases in between align with TRBD1. The junction shows trimming of 6 bases on V and 8 bases on J, and the gene matches do not reach 9 bases of it. For CDR1 and CDR2, the germline V gene lists MDHEN and SYDVKM. From cysteine to phenylalanine, the CDR3 is 13 amino acids long. This entry keeps only the CDR3 DNA: 39 bases, framed from base 1.